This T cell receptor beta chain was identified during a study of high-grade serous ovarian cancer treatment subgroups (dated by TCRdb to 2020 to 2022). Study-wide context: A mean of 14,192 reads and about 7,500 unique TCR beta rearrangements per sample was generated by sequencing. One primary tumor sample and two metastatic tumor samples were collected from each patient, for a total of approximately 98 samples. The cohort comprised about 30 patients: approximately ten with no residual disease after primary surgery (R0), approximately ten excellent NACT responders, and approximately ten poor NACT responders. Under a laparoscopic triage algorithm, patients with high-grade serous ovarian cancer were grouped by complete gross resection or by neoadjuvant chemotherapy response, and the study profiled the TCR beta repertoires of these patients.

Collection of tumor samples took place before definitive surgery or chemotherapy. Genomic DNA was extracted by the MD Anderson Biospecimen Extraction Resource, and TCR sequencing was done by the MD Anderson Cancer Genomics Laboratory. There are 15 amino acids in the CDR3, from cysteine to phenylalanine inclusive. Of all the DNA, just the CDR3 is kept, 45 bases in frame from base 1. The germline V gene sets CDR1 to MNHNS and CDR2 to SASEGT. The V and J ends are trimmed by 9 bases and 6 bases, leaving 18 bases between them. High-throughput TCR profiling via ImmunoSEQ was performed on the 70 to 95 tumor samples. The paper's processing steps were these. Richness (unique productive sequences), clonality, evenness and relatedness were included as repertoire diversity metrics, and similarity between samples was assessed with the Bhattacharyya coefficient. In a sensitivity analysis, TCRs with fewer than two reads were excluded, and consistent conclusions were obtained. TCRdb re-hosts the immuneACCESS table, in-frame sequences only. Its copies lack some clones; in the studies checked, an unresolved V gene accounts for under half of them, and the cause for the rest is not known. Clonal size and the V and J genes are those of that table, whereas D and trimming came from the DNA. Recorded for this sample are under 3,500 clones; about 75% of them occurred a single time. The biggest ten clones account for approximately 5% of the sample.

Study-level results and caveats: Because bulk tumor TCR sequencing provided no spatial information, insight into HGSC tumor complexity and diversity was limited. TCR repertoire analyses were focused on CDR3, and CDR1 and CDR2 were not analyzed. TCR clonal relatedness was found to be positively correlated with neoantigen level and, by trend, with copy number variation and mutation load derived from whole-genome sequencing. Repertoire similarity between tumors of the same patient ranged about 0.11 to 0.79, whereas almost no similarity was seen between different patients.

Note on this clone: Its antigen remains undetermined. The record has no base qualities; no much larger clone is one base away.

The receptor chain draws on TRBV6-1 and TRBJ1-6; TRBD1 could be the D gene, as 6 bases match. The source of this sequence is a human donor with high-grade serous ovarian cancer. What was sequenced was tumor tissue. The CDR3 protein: CARGAGDSFNSPLHF. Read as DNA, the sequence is TGTGCCAGGGGGGCAGGGGATAGTTTTAATTCACCCCTCCACTTT.